The 12 T cell receptor beta chains below come from one sample, sequenced in a study of neoadjuvant anti-PD-1 for oral cavity cancer. Here immunoSEQ multiplex PCR was the method, and the copy in TCRdb shows in-frame clones only, minus some. The sample consists of tens of thousands of clones, approximately 80% of them appearing once. The sample in question was PBMCs, obtained before nivolumab (anti-PD-1) treatment. The receptors shown here come from a person aged 40 to 85 with oral cavity squamous cell carcinoma.

The V and J genes are TRBV6-1 and TRBJ1-1; 7 bases match TRBD1. V dropped 3 bases and J dropped 4; count of bases not matched to a gene: 14. Germline-derived CDR1 and CDR2 are MNHNS and SASEGT. The CDR3 is 17 residues long. In nucleotides, the CDR3 is TGTGCCAGCAGTGACCCCAGGGGGGCGCGGGGGAGCACTGAAGCTTTCTTT. Translation: CASSDPRGARGSTEAFF.

This clone was recorded only once. The chain links TRBV19 to TRBJ1-1, with D unclear. The CDR3 is 16 residues long. V was pared by 3 bases and J by 0 bases, with 14 bases between. CDR1 is LNHDA, CDR2 SQIVND, per germline (reference sequence). CDR3 residues: CASSIDSGSMNTEAFF. DNA of the CDR3: TGTGCCAGTAGTATCGACTCGGGCTCCATGAACACTGAAGCTTTCTTT.

The V and J genes are TRBV27 and TRBJ1-2; 7 nucleotides align to TRBD1. From germline, CDR1 is MNHEY and CDR2 SMNVEV (reference sequence). The length of the CDR3 is 15 residues. The J segment lost 3 bases and the V segment lost 4 bases, leaving 8 bases of the junction unmatched. The CDR3 is CASSSKGAYHYGYTF. The DNA for the CDR3 is TGTGCCAGCAGTTCGAAGGGGGCGTATCACTATGGCTACACCTTC.

The chain is built from TRBV5-1 and TRBJ2-3; a possible D gene is TRBD2 (6 bases). This CDR3 has 13 residues. V dropped 4 bases and J dropped 6 bases, with 12 bases sitting between them. The germline CDR1 and CDR2 sequences are SGHRS and YFSETQ. The CDR3 region has the DNA TGCGCCAGCAGCGCCTTAAGCGGGGATACGCAGTATTTT. Its translation: CASSALSGDTQYF.

The DNA for the CDR3 is TGTGCCAGCAGCTTGCGGGGGTACGAGCAGTACTTC. This sequence encodes CASSLRGYEQYF. J is TRBJ2-7 and V is TRBV5-6; the D gene is possibly TRBD2 (6 bases). V lost 1 base and J 4 bases, leaving 6 bases between the germline ends. From germline, CDR1 is SGHDT and CDR2 YYEEEE. This CDR3 is built from 12 residues.

The gene calls are TRBV23-1 and TRBJ1-1; possibly TRBD1 for D (5 bases). TRBV23-1 is assigned to the ORF class and has an uncertain function. The CDR3 runs 14 residues. Deletions cut 4 bases from V and 1 base from J, with 10 bases between. CDR3 protein: CASSLGGTNTEAFF. Written as DNA, the CDR3 is TGCGCCAGCAGTCTGGGGGGGACGAACACTGAAGCTTTCTTT.

The J gene is TRBJ1-1, the V gene TRBV5-1; 9 positions match TRBD1. The CDR3 consists of 18 residues. Germline V gene sequence: CDR1 SGHRS, CDR2 YFSETQ. Trimming cost V 2 bases and J 7 bases; bases outside gene matches: 18. The chain's CDR3 is CASSFSHQPGTGRVEAFF. In nucleotides, the CDR3 is TGCGCCAGCAGCTTTTCACACCAACCCGGGACAGGGAGGGTTGAAGCTTTCTTT.

The chain couples TRBV15 to TRBJ2-1; 8 bases fit TRBD1. The germline gives CDR1 LNHNV, CDR2 YYDKDF (reference sequence). CDR3 size: 16 residues. J was trimmed by 0 bases and V by 5 bases; bases with no gene match: 6. DNA of the CDR3: TGTGCCACCAGCTATGGGACAGGCAGCTCCTACAATGAGCAGTTCTTC. Translated, it gives CATSYGTGSSYNEQFF. The variable domain in full, completed from reference TRBV15 and TRBJ2-1, reads DAMVIQNPRYQVTQFGKPVTLSCSQTLNHNVMYWYQQKSSQAPKLLFHYYDKDFNNEADTPDNFQSRRPNTSFCFLDIRSPGLGDTAMYLCATSYGTGSSYNEQFFGPGTRLTVL.

This chain uses TRBV5-1 with TRBJ1-1; D is perhaps TRBD1 (5 bases). V lost 5 bases to trimming and J lost 3 bases, with 17 bases between them. Germline V gives CDR1 SGHRS, CDR2 YFSETQ. The CDR3 covers 15 residues. CDR3 nucleotides: TGCGCCAGCAGTTCGGGGGACCGGCTTGACACTGAAGCTTTCTTT. Its translation: CASSSGDRLDTEAFF.

V usage is TRBV6-1 and J usage is TRBJ1-5; weak D call: TRBD1 (5 bases). This CDR3 comprises 14 residues. The ends were cut back, 5 bases at V and 3 bases at J, with 11 bases in the middle. The germline gives CDR1 MNHNS, CDR2 SASEGT. CDR3 residues: CASSNPGYNQPQHF. CDR3 coding DNA: TGTGCCAGCAGTAATCCAGGGTACAATCAGCCCCAGCATTTT.

This sequence joins TRBV27 and TRBJ2-7; 8 bases fit TRBD1. V lost 8 bases and J lost 4; bases outside the gene matches: 4. CDR1 MNHEY and CDR2 SMNVEV come from the germline V gene (reference sequence). This CDR3 region has 12 residues. The CDR3, as DNA: TGTGCCAGCCGGACAGGGCGGTACGAGCAGTACTTC. It translates to CASRTGRYEQYF.

This clone was observed a handful of times. The chain couples TRBV6-4 to TRBJ2-3; TRBD2 matches at 7 bases. CDR3 size: 14 residues. V was pared by 9 bases and J by 2 bases, with 8 bases of the junction left unmatched. Per germline, CDR1 MRHNA and CDR2 SNTAGT. CDR3 DNA sequence: TGTGCCAGTGGGAGGGGCGGCCCCACAGATACGCAGTATTTT. Protein product: CASGRGGPTDTQYF.